The present T cell receptor beta chain was sequenced within a study of cytomegalovirus exposure and HLA in healthy donors. As regards this clone: Its antigen is as yet unknown.

The primer mix had 60 Vbeta and 13 Jbeta primers. Generated by immunoSEQ multiplex PCR, the TCRdb table keeps only in-frame clones and is missing some. The sample has under 200,000 clones, around 63% seen once. The germline CDR1 and CDR2 sequences are MNHNY and SVGAGI (reference sequence). This CDR3 has 11 amino acids. V was shortened by 5 bases and J by 7 bases, with 8 bases between the two germline ends. Study conclusions and caveats: The listing of 160 or so TCR beta chains classed them as cytomegalovirus-associated.

Healthy people donating bone marrow made up the donors. The V and J genes are TRBV6-6 and TRBJ1-1; no clear D gene. This receptor was taken from a woman aged 18-30 years in good health and CMV-seropositive. Sequencing was done on a sample of PBMCs. This CDR3 is CASSPNVEAFF. The CDR3 region has the DNA TGTGCCAGCAGTCCCAATGTTGAAGCTTTCTTT.